This TCR beta chain is drawn from a study of T cell responses to AZD1222 COVID-19 vaccine. Remarks on this clone: Its antigen is not known.

Trimming removed 10 bases at V and 4 bases at J, with 16 bases between. Germline-derived CDR1 and CDR2 are MNHEY and SVGAGI. The CDR3 is made up of 13 amino acids. The assay was immunoSEQ multiplex PCR, and TCRdb's table has in-frame clones only and misses some. This table holds 80,000 to 95,000 clones, just under 90% found once. The study's findings and limits: The reported proportion of spike-specific TCRs targeting unmutated variant regions was nearly half.

The sequence was collected from an adult in good health. V and J are TRBV6-5 and TRBJ1-2; D is unresolved. Sample: peripheral blood, taken on day 0 of AZD1222 vaccination. CDR3 region: CAMEGLEGYGYTF. In DNA, the CDR3 is TGTGCCATGGAAGGCCTTGAGGGCTATGGCTACACCTTC.